This T cell receptor (beta chain) was captured by sequencing in a study of a mutant IDH1 vaccine in newly diagnosed glioma. The CDR3 loop spans 12 amino acids. V was trimmed by 3 bases and J by 4 bases, leaving 6 bases between them. Germline lookup yields CDR1 MNHNY and CDR2 SVGAGI (reference sequence). Details on this clone: Antigen: not known.

Time point indicated: week 35, safety follow-up. Every single dose of the vaccine, 300 ug of mutant IDH1 20-mer peptide, came with topical imiquimod. TCRdb's copy holds only in-frame clones and misses some; the assay was immunoSEQ multiplex PCR. The repertoire consists of roughly 26,000 clones, with 70% to 90% occurring once and the leading ten covering 30% to 35%. The genes are TRBV6-6 and TRBJ2-5, with D perhaps TRBD1 or TRBD2 (5 bases each). The receptor was isolated from a man aged 30-40 years with glioma. The specimen comprised PBMCs, sampled from a glioma patient whose treatment included an IDH1 peptide vaccine. The CDR3 loop reads CASSYGGETQYF. The CDR3, as DNA: TGTGCCAGCAGTTATGGGGGAGAGACCCAGTACTTC.